Below, 20 T cell receptor beta chains from the same sample are listed, as sequenced in a study of blood T cell repertoires in COVID-19. Profiling relied on immunoSEQ multiplex PCR, and the TCRdb table lists in-frame clones only, not all of them. The sample consists of 250,000 to 300,000 clones, around 90% of them appearing once. Sequenced material: peripheral blood. All receptors come from a man aged 45 to 65 with acute or convalescent COVID-19.

The rearrangement links TRBV20-1 to TRBJ1-1; D perhaps matches TRBD1 (5 bases). This CDR3 region has 14 residues. CDR1 is DFQATT and CDR2 is SNEGSKA in the germline V gene (reference sequence). The V end was cut by 3 bases, the J end by 4 bases, with 15 bases between. The CDR3 reads CSASGGVGSTEAFF. Written as DNA, the CDR3 is TGCAGTGCTAGTGGGGGGGTCGGGAGCACTGAAGCTTTCTTT.

The rearrangement links TRBV12-3 or TRBV12-4 to TRBJ2-7; the D is unclear. V lost 0 bases to trimming and J lost 6 bases, with 9 bases between them. There are 13 residues in the CDR3. This chain's CDR3 is CASSLASPGEQYF. As DNA, the CDR3 is TGTGCCAGCAGTTTAGCGAGCCCGGGCGAGCAGTACTTC.

This clone was seen just once. The J gene is TRBJ1-2, the V gene TRBV6-5, with D unclear. V lost 7 bases, J lost 4 bases, and 16 bases lay in between. The CDR3 is made up of 14 amino acids. The germline V gene has CDR1 MNHEY and CDR2 SVGAGI. The CDR3 here is CASTPGGGVYGYTF. CDR3 bases: TGTGCCAGCACCCCTGGCGGAGGCGTCTATGGCTACACCTTC.

V and J are TRBV3-1 (or the pseudogene TRBV3-2) and TRBJ1-2, with 12 bases that match TRBD1. J gave up 7 bases and V 4 bases, and 7 bases lay outside the gene matches. The length of the CDR3 is 15 residues. Germline CDR1 LGHDT, CDR2 YNNKEL (reference sequence). The CDR3 DNA is TGTGCCAGCAGCCCCGGGACAGGGGGCGCGAGTGGCTACACCTTC. Translated, it gives CASSPGTGGASGYTF.

The chain links TRBV27 to TRBJ1-4, with 12 nucleotides matching TRBD1. CDR1 and CDR2 (germline): MNHEY, SMNVEV (reference sequence). There are 18 residues in the CDR3. Unmatched junction bases numbered 13, after V lost 4 bases and J lost 7 bases. CDR3 in amino acids: CASSSSRDRGRRGEKLFF. DNA for the CDR3: TGTGCCAGCAGTTCCTCCCGGGACAGGGGGCGCCGGGGTGAAAAACTGTTTTTT.

The chain combines TRBV5-1 with TRBJ2-3; D perhaps matches TRBD2 (6 bases). Trimming took 6 bases from V and 3 from J, leaving 17 bases between them. Germline V gene data show CDR1 as SGHRS and CDR2 as YFSETQ. The CDR3 is made up of 15 amino acids. In nucleotides, the CDR3 is TGCGCCAGCAACCGCGGTGGGCTAGCGACAGATACGCAGTATTTT. Its protein is CASNRGGLATDTQYF.

This clone was detected once. V gene TRBV19 combines with J gene TRBJ1-4; perhaps TRBD1 as D (5 bases). V was pared by 6 bases and J by 4 bases, with 15 bases between. Germline V gene lookup returns CDR1 LNHDA and CDR2 SQIVND (reference sequence). The CDR3 length is 15 residues. CDR3 DNA sequence: TGTGCCAGTAGCCCGGGGGAGGCGTTTAATGAAAAACTGTTTTTT. Translation: CASSPGEAFNEKLFF.

This chain joins TRBV18 and TRBJ1-1; 8 bases map to TRBD1. The CDR3 totals 16 residues. The V and J ends lost 3 bases and 5 bases, in that order; junction bases with no gene match: 11. Germline lookup yields CDR1 KGHSH and CDR2 LQKENI. The CDR3 DNA follows: TGTGCCAGCTCACCCCCGTCAGGGGGCTGGGTAACTGAAGCTTTCTTT. Translated, it gives CASSPPSGGWVTEAFF.

The J gene is TRBJ1-3, the V gene TRBV14; 10 nucleotides align to TRBD1. This CDR3 has 19 amino acids. The V and J ends lost 4 bases and 5 bases, in that order; junction bases with no gene match: 17. CDR1 is SGHDN and CDR2 is FVKESK in the germline V gene. This CDR3 is CASSPPSGTGDINRNTIYF. DNA for the CDR3: TGTGCCAGCAGCCCACCCTCCGGGACAGGGGACATAAATCGAAACACCATATATTTT.

The rearrangement joins TRBV6-5 to TRBJ1-2; 10 bases fit TRBD1. The CDR3 has 15 residues. Germline loops: CDR1 MNHEY, CDR2 SVGAGI. V lost 7 bases, J lost 3 bases, and 8 bases stayed unmatched. For the CDR3, the DNA is TGTGCCAGCATAGGAATGGGGACAGGGGACTATGGCTACACCTTC. Residues: CASIGMGTGDYGYTF.

The chain employs TRBV5-4 and TRBJ1-1; 7 positions agree with TRBD1. CDR1 is SGHNT, CDR2 YYREEE, per germline (reference sequence). V lost 4 bases to trimming and J lost 5 bases; unmatched junction nucleotides: 8. The CDR3 is 14 amino acids. The CDR3 protein is CASSPTQTGTEAFF. In DNA, the CDR3 is TGTGCCAGCAGCCCCACCCAGACAGGGACTGAAGCTTTCTTT.

The gene calls are TRBV3-1 (or the pseudogene TRBV3-2) and TRBJ1-3; no clear D. This CDR3 spans 14 amino acids. V was trimmed by 6 bases and J by 4 bases, leaving 13 bases between them. CDR1 is LGHDT and CDR2 is YNNKEL in the germline V gene (reference sequence). CDR3 bases: TGTGCCAGCAGTAACTCCTTTTTGGGAAACACCATATATTTT. It is translated as CASSNSFLGNTIYF.

The chain couples TRBV19 to TRBJ1-5; the D gene is possibly TRBD1 (6 bases). CDR3 size: 16 residues. Germline V gene sequence: CDR1 LNHDA, CDR2 SQIVND (reference sequence). Trimming took 1 base from V and 7 from J, leaving 17 bases between them. The CDR3 DNA is TGTGCCAGTAGTATAGGACAGGCAAGGTTCGGACAGCCCCAGCATTTT. It translates to CASSIGQARFGQPQHF.

This chain links TRBV6-1 with TRBJ2-6, with 7 nucleotides matching TRBD1. This CDR3 spans 19 amino acids. V trimming: 4 bases; J trimming: 0 bases; junction bases outside the gene matches: 12. Germline values: CDR1 MNHNS, CDR2 SASEGT. CDR3 sequence (DNA): TGTGCCAGCAGTGCCGAGAGGGGGCCAAGCTCCTCTGGGGCCAACGTCCTGACTTTC. It yields the protein CASSAERGPSSSGANVLTF.

The chain is built from TRBV7-3 and TRBJ2-1, with 13 positions matching TRBD2. The CDR3 spans 16 residues. V gave up 0 bases and J gave up 8 bases; unmatched junction bases: 4. The germline V gene encodes CDR1 SGHTA and CDR2 FQGTGA. CDR3 region: CASSLTRLAGGDEQFF. DNA of the CDR3: TGTGCCAGCAGCTTAACCCGACTAGCGGGGGGAGATGAGCAGTTCTTC.

This clone was observed a few times. This chain uses TRBV27 with TRBJ2-7, with TRBD1 matching 12 bases. The J segment lost 4 bases and the V segment lost 5 bases, leaving 6 bases of the junction unmatched. The CDR3 totals 15 residues. The germline V gene has CDR1 MNHEY and CDR2 SMNVEV (reference sequence). CDR3 amino acids: CASSPGTGGGYEQYF. CDR3 DNA: TGTGCCAGCAGTCCCGGGACAGGGGGCGGGTACGAGCAGTACTTC.

The chain has TRBV10-2 and TRBJ1-5; D remains ambiguous. The CDR3 contains 13 residues. Germline CDR1 WSHSY, CDR2 SAAADI. V was trimmed by 7 bases and J by 7 bases, leaving 14 bases between them. The CDR3 DNA follows: TGCGCCAGCACTAGGCACTCCCAACAGCCCCAGCATTTT. This sequence encodes CASTRHSQQPQHF.

J is TRBJ2-3 and V is TRBV19; 9 bases agree with TRBD1. Per germline, CDR1 LNHDA and CDR2 SQIVND (reference sequence). The CDR3 loop spans 15 amino acids. Trimming cost V 5 bases and J 2 bases; bases outside gene matches: 5. The CDR3 protein is CASSFDRGDTDTQYF. The CDR3 DNA follows: TGTGCCAGTAGTTTCGACAGGGGGGACACAGATACGCAGTATTTT.

J is TRBJ2-3 and V is TRBV19; 7 bases fit TRBD1. V dropped 5 bases and J dropped 3; count of bases not matched to a gene: 11. The CDR3 runs to 16 residues. Germline-derived CDR1 and CDR2 are LNHDA and SQIVND (reference sequence). The CDR3: CASSPRGRGRTDTQYF. The CDR3 nucleotides read TGTGCCAGTAGTCCTCGAGGCAGGGGGAGAACAGATACGCAGTATTTT.

This clone was counted once. This sequence joins TRBV15 and TRBJ1-6; perhaps TRBD1 as D (6 bases). V lost 0 bases and J 0 bases, leaving 15 bases between the germline ends. Germline V gene data show CDR1 as LNHNV and CDR2 as YYDKDF (reference sequence). This CDR3 region has 19 residues. The CDR3 reads CATSRDEPDRSSYNSPLHF. CDR3 sequence (DNA): TGTGCCACCAGCAGAGATGAGCCCGACAGGAGCTCCTATAATTCACCCCTCCACTTT.